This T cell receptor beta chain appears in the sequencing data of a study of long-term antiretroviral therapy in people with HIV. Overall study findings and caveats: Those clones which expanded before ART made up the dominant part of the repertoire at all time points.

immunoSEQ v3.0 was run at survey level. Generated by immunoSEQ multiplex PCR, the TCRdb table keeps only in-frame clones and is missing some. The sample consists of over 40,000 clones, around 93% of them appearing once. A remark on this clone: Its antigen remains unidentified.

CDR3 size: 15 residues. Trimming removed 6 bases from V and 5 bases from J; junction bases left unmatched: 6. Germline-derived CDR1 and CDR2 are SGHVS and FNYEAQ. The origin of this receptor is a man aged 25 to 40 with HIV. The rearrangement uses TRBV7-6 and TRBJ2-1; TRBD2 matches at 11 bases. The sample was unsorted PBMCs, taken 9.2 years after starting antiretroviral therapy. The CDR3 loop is CASRNVAGGDNEQFF. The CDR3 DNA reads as TGTGCCAGCAGGAACGTAGCGGGGGGGGACAATGAGCAGTTCTTC.